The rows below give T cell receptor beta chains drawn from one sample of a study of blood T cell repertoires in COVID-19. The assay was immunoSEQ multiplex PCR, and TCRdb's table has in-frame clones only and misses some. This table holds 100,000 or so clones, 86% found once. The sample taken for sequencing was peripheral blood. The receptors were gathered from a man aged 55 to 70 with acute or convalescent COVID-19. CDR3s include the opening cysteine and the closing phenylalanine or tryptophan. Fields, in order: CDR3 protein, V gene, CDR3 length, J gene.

CDR3: CASSPQGRSEQYF
V: TRBV2
length: 13
J: TRBJ2-7

CDR3: CASSPTERGQFF
V: TRBV5-1
length: 12
J: TRBJ2-1

CDR3: CASSLEAPKKLFF
V: TRBV5-1
length: 13
J: TRBJ1-4

CDR3: CGLSGGSLGTGNTIYF
V: TRBV30
length: 16
J: TRBJ1-3

CDR3: CASSPTGATIYF
V: TRBV18
length: 12
J: TRBJ1-3

CDR3: CASGPDMGGTAFF
V: TRBV12-5
length: 13
J: TRBJ1-1

CDR3: CASSPGTGGGGAEAFF
V: TRBV18
length: 16
J: TRBJ1-1

CDR3: CASELLAGELSEQFF
V: TRBV6-5
length: 15
J: TRBJ2-1

CDR3: CASSFPGGEQYF
V: TRBV7-9
length: 12
J: TRBJ2-7

CDR3: CASSPDRVYGYTF
V: TRBV12-3/TRBV12-4
length: 13
J: TRBJ1-2

CDR3: CSASGGGGVSHEQYF
V: TRBV20-1
length: 15
J: TRBJ2-7

CDR3: CASSLLGGPAEAFF
V: TRBV7-8
length: 14
J: TRBJ1-1

CDR3: CASSFPLGGANTEAFF
V: TRBV11-2
length: 16
J: TRBJ1-1

CDR3: CASSAGLHQETQYF
V: TRBV9
length: 14
J: TRBJ2-5

CDR3: CASSQGEFYGYTF
V: TRBV7-9
length: 13
J: TRBJ1-2

CDR3: CASSAGEWETQYF
V: TRBV6-5
length: 13
J: TRBJ2-5

CDR3: CASTPDRGYGYTF
V: TRBV19
length: 13
J: TRBJ1-2

CDR3: CASSRGQGQTYGYTF
V: TRBV11-2
length: 15
J: TRBJ1-2

CDR3: CASSRTGRENGYTF
V: TRBV3-1/TRBV3-2
length: 14
J: TRBJ1-2

CDR3: CASSFGLAVQYF
V: TRBV6-2/TRBV6-3
length: 12
J: TRBJ2-3

CDR3: CASSLEGQSYNEQFF
V: TRBV5-5
length: 15
J: TRBJ2-1

CDR3: CSVNTPTNEKLFF
V: TRBV29-1
length: 13
J: TRBJ1-4

CDR3: CASSPRLWESYEQYF
V: TRBV27
length: 15
J: TRBJ2-7

CDR3: CASSPTLAGLYNEQFF
V: TRBV4-1
length: 16
J: TRBJ2-1

CDR3: CAISKTGSGGNTIYF
V: TRBV10-3
length: 15
J: TRBJ1-3

CDR3: CASSWRVSGNTIYF
V: TRBV11-3
length: 14
J: TRBJ1-3

CDR3: CASSQGGPMDTQYF
V: TRBV27
length: 14
J: TRBJ2-3

CDR3: CAINGGGNQPQHF
V: TRBV10-3
length: 13
J: TRBJ1-5

CDR3: CASSPRQGISYNEQFF
V: TRBV19
length: 16
J: TRBJ2-1

CDR3: CAWSWGGARQEKLFF
V: TRBV30
length: 15
J: TRBJ1-4

CDR3: CASSTPTGRSNQPQHF
V: TRBV19
length: 16
J: TRBJ1-5

CDR3: CAWSKSGGAYEQYF
V: TRBV30
length: 14
J: TRBJ2-7

CDR3: CASSQVVGDYGYTF
V: TRBV4-3
length: 14
J: TRBJ1-2

CDR3: CASSQKTGPSGNTIYF
V: TRBV5-1
length: 16
J: TRBJ1-3

CDR3: CASSKGSAGGARTEAFF
V: TRBV2
length: 17
J: TRBJ1-1

CDR3: CASSQERQNYYGYTF
V: TRBV4-1
length: 15
J: TRBJ1-2

CDR3: CASSEARTWTGTAFF
V: TRBV2
length: 15
J: TRBJ1-1

CDR3: CASSQAGGIDTGELFF
V: TRBV3-1/TRBV3-2
length: 16
J: TRBJ2-2

CDR3: CASSQEWNRGAGQETQYF
V: TRBV3-1/TRBV3-2
length: 18
J: TRBJ2-5

CDR3: CASTMGGAIFSYEQYF
V: TRBV7-7
length: 16
J: TRBJ2-7

CDR3: CASSWGGETQYF
V: TRBV12-3/TRBV12-4
length: 12
J: TRBJ2-5

CDR3: CASSLRRLGPHNEQFF
V: TRBV13
length: 16
J: TRBJ2-1

CDR3: CASSVGGEAFF
V: TRBV6-2/TRBV6-3
length: 11
J: TRBJ1-1

CDR3: CASSYEAGVLYEQYF
V: TRBV6-2/TRBV6-3
length: 15
J: TRBJ2-7